The sequence of this TCR beta chain was determined in a study of blood T cell repertoires in COVID-19. Study-wide background: Researchers got acute and convalescent COVID-19 samples from the United States, Italy and Spain. Nucleic acid was either cDNA or gDNA, and it came from T cells, B-cell-depleted T cells, or PBMCs.

Patients at the Seattle site were enrolled during active infection and followed longitudinally. Trimming took 4 bases from V and 6 from J, leaving 5 bases between them. This CDR3 has 11 amino acids. Germline lookup yields CDR1 SGHDT and CDR2 YYEEEE. Per the study methods: Amplifying reference gene primers gave estimates of nucleated cell counts. TCRdb's table, derived via immunoSEQ multiplex PCR, lists solely in-frame clones and lacks some. V and J calls and clone size are given by that table; D and trimming were obtained from the DNA. The table includes 220,000 or so clones, about 88% detected once. The gene calls are TRBV5-6 and TRBJ2-1, with D unclear. This sequence was found in a woman between 45 and 65 years old with COVID-19, enrolled during active disease. What was sequenced was peripheral blood. CDR3 protein: CASSSSNEQFF. CDR3 in DNA: TGTGCCAGCAGCAGCTCCAATGAGCAGTTCTTC.